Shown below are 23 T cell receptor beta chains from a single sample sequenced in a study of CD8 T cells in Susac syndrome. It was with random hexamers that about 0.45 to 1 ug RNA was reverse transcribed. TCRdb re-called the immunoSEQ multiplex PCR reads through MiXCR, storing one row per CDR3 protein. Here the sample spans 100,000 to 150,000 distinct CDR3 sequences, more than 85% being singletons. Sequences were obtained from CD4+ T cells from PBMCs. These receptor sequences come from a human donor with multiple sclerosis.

CDR3 region: CASSERDPLHF. The CDR3 coding sequence is TGTGCCAGCAGCGAGAGGGACCCCCTCCACTTT. The chain is built from TRBV16 and TRBJ1-6; D perhaps matches TRBD1 (5 bases). This CDR3 comprises 11 residues. V lost 5 bases and J lost 13, with 9 bases in between. Germline V gene data show CDR1 as KGHSY and CDR2 as FQNENV. The full variable domain, its missing parts supplied by reference TRBV16 and TRBJ1-6, is GEEVAQTPKHLVRGEGQKAKLYCAPIKGHSYVFWYQQVLKNEFKFLISFQNENVFDETGMPKERFSAKCLPNSPCSLEIQATKLEDSAVYFCASSERDPLHFGNGTRLTVT.

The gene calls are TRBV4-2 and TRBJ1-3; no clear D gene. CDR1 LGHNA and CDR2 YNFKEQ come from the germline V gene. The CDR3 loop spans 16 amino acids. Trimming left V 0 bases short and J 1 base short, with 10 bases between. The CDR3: CASSQDPPGSGNTIYF. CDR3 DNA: TGTGCCAGCAGCCAAGATCCACCGGGATCTGGAAACACCATATATTTT.

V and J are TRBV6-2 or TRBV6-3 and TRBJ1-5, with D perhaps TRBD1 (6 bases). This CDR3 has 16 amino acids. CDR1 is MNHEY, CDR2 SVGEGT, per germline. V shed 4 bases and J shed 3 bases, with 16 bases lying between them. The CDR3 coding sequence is TGTGCCAGCAGTTTCCGGGGGGGACACCACAATCAGCCCCAGCATTTT. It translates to CASSFRGGHHNQPQHF.

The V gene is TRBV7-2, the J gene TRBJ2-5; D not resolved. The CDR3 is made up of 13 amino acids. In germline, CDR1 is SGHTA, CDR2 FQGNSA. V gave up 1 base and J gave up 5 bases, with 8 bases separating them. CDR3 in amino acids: CASSLVGQETQYF. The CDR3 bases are TGTGCCAGCAGCTTAGTAGGGCAGGAGACCCAGTACTTC.

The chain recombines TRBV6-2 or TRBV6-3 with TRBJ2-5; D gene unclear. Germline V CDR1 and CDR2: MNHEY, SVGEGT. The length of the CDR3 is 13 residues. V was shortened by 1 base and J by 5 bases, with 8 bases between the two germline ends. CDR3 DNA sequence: TGTGCCAGCAGTTACTTTCTGGGGGAGACCCAGTACTTC. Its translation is CASSYFLGETQYF.

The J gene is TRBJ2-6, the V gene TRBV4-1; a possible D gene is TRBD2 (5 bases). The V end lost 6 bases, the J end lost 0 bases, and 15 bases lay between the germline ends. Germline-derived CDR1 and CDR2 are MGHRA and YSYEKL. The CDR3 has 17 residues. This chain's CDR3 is CASRTWGGSSGANVLTF. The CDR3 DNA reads TGCGCCAGCAGGACGTGGGGTGGGAGCTCTGGGGCCAACGTCCTGACTTTC.

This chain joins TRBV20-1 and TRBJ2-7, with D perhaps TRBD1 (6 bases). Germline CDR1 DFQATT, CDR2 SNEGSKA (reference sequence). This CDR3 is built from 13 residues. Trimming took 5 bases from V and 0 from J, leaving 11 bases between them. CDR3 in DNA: TGCAGTGCTGGGCAGGGGAACTCCTACGAGCAGTACTTC. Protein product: CSAGQGNSYEQYF.

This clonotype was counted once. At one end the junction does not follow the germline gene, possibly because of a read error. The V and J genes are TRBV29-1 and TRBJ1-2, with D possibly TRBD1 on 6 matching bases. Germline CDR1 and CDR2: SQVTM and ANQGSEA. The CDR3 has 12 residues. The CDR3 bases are TGCAGCGCCGAAGGACAGTTCTATAGCTACACCTTC. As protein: CSAEGQFYSYTF.

CDR3 nucleotide sequence: TGTGCCAGCAGCCAAGAAGACAGGGGGGAGACCCAGTACTTC. Translation gives CASSQEDRGETQYF. The rearrangement uses TRBV4-2 and TRBJ2-5; 9 bases align to TRBD1. The CDR3 spans 14 residues. Germline V gene lookup returns CDR1 LGHNA and CDR2 YNFKEQ. The V and J ends lost 0 bases and 5 bases, in that order; junction bases with no gene match: 1.

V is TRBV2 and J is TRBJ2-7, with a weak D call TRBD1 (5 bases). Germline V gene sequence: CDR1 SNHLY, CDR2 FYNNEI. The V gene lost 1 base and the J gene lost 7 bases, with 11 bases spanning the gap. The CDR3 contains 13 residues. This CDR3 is CASSEVTVGEQYF. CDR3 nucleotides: TGTGCCAGCAGTGAAGTGACAGTGGGAGAGCAGTACTTC.

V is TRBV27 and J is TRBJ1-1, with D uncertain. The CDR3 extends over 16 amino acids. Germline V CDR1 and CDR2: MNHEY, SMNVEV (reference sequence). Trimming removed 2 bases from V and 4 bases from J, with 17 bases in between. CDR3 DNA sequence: TGTGCCAGCAGTTTAGGGCAGGCTTTTTGGGGCACTGAAGCTTTCTTT. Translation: CASSLGQAFWGTEAFF.

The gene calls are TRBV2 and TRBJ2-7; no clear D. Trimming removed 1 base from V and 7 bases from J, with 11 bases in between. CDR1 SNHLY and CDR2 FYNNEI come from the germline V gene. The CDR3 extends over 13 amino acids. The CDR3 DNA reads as TGTGCCAGCAGTGAAGTGGGTTCTTGGGAGCAGTACTTC. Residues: CASSEVGSWEQYF.

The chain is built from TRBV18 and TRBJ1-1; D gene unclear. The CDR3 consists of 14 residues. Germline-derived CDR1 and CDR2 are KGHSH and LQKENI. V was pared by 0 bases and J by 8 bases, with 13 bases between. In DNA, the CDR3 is TGTGCCAGCTCACCACCTGTCGAACAGACAGAAGCTTTCTTT. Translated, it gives CASSPPVEQTEAFF.

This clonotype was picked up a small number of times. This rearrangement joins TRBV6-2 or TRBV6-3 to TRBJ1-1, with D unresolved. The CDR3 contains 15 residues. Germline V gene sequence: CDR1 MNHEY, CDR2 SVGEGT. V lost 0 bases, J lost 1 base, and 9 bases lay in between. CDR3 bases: TGTGCCAGCAGTTACTCCGGAGGGCAGAACACTGAAGCTTTCTTT. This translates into CASSYSGGQNTEAFF.

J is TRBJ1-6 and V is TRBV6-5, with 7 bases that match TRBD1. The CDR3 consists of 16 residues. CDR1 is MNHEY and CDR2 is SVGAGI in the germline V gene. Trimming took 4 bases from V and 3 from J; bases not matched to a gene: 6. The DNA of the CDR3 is TGTGCCAGCAGTTTTTCGGGACAGTTCTATAATTCACCCCTCCACTTT. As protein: CASSFSGQFYNSPLHF.

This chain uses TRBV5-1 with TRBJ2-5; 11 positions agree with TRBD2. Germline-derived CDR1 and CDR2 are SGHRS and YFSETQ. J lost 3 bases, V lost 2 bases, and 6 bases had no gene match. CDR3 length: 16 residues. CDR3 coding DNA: TGCGCCAGCAGCTTAGGGCTAGCGGGGGGAGAAGAGACCCAGTACTTC. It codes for CASSLGLAGGEETQYF. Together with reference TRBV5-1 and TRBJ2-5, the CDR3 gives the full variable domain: KAGVTQTPRYLIKTRGQQVTLSCSPISGHRSVSWYQQTPGQGLQFLFEYFSETQRNKGNFPGRFSGRQFSNSRSEMNVSTLELGDSALYLCASSLGLAGGEETQYFGPGTRLLVL.

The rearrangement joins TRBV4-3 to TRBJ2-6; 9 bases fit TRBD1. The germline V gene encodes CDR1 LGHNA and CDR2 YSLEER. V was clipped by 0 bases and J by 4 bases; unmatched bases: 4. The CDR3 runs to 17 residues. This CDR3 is CASSQEQGAQGANVLTF. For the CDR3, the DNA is TGCGCCAGCAGCCAAGAACAGGGGGCGCAAGGGGCCAACGTCCTGACTTTC.

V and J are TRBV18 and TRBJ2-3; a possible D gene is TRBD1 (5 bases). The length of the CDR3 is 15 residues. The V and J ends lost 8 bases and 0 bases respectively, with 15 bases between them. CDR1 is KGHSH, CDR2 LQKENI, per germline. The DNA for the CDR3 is TGTGCCAGCCACCGACAGCCTAGAAGCACAGATACGCAGTATTTT. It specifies CASHRQPRSTDTQYF.

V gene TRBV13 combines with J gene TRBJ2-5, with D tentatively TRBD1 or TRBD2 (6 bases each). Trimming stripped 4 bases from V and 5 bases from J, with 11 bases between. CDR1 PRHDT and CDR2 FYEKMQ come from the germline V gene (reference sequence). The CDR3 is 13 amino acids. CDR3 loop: CASSSGGGETQYF. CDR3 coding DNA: TGTGCCAGCAGCTCCGGGGGCGGGGAGACCCAGTACTTC. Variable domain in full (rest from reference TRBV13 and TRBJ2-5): AAGVIQSPRHLIKEKRETATLKCYPIPRHDTVYWYQQGPGQDPQFLISFYEKMQSDKGSIPDRFSAQQFSDYHSELNMSSLELGDSALYFCASSSGGGETQYFGPGTRLLVL.

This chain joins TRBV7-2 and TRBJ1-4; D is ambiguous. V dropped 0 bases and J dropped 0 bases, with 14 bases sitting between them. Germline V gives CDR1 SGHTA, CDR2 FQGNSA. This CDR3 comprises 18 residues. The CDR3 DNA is TGTGCCAGCAGCTTAGCGCTCAGAAGGTTTGCAACTAATGAAAAACTGTTTTTT. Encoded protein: CASSLALRRFATNEKLFF.

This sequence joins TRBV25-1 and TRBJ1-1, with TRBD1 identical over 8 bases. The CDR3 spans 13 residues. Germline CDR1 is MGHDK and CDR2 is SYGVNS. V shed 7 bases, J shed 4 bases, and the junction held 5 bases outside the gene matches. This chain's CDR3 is CASTGQGTTEAFF. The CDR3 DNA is TGTGCCAGCACCGGACAGGGAACCACTGAAGCTTTCTTT. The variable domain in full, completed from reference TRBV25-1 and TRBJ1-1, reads EADIYQTPRYLVIGTGKKITLECSQTMGHDKMYWYQQDPGMELHLIHYSYGVNSTEKGDLSSESTVSRIRTEHFPLTLESARPSHTSQYLCASTGQGTTEAFFGQGTRLTVV.

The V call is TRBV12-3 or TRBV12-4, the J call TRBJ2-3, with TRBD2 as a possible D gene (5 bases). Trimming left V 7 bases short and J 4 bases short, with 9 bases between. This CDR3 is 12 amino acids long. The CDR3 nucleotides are TGTGCCAGCAAACGGGGTTCAGATACGCAGTATTTT. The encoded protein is CASKRGSDTQYF.

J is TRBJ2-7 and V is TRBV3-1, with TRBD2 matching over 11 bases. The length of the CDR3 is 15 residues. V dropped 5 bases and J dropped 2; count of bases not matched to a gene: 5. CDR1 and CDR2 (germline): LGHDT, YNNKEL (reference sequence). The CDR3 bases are TGTGCCAGCAGCGGGGGACTAGCGGAGGCCTACGAGCAGTACTTC. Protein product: CASSGGLAEAYEQYF.